One and the same sample provided the 28 T cell receptor beta chains below, sequenced in a study of blood T cell repertoires in COVID-19. Profiling relied on immunoSEQ multiplex PCR, and the TCRdb table lists in-frame clones only, not all of them. This sample carries about 250,000 clones, around 81% of them seen once, and the ten largest clones take less than 20%. The sequencing sample was made of peripheral blood. Receptor source: a person between 65 and 79 years old with COVID-19, enrolled during active disease.

The chain recombines TRBV5-6 with TRBJ2-3, with D unclear. The CDR3 has 15 amino acids. Germline V gene sequence: CDR1 SGHDT, CDR2 YYEEEE. Trimming stripped 1 base from V and 3 bases from J, with 12 bases between. The CDR3 nucleotides are TGTGCCAGCAGCTTGCCGTCGAGGCAGACAGATACGCAGTATTTT. Amino acids: CASSLPSRQTDTQYF.

The chain uses TRBV15 and TRBJ2-5, with 10 bases fitting TRBD2. J lost 0 bases, V lost 1 base, and 8 bases had no gene match. Germline values: CDR1 LNHNV, CDR2 YYDKDF (reference sequence). The CDR3 runs 18 residues. The CDR3 DNA reads TGTGCCACCAGCAGAGGTAGCGGGGGGATCCTGGACCAAGAGACCCAGTACTTC. It yields the protein CATSRGSGGILDQETQYF.

This clone was counted between two and nine times. The chain is built from TRBV6-2 or TRBV6-3 and TRBJ1-2, with D unclear. Trimming cost V 2 bases and J 5 bases, with 12 bases left between them. Germline V lookup: CDR1 MNHEY, CDR2 SVGEGT. This CDR3 has 14 amino acids. The CDR3 DNA follows: TGTGCCAGCAGTTACGGCTCCCGGAGGTATGGCTACACCTTC. Residues: CASSYGSRRYGYTF.

V usage is TRBV29-1 and J usage is TRBJ2-7, with D possibly matching TRBD2 (6 bases). Germline values: CDR1 SQVTM, CDR2 ANQGSEA. The V end was cut by 4 bases, the J end by 0 bases, with 13 bases between. This CDR3 is 14 amino acids long. The CDR3 region has the DNA TGCAGCGTTGTGGGGACTGGGAGCTCCTACGAGCAGTACTTC. Translating gives CSVVGTGSSYEQYF.

The chain employs TRBV7-2 and TRBJ2-7; D might be TRBD1 (5 bases). Germline V gene sequence: CDR1 SGHTA, CDR2 FQGNSA. The V end was cut by 0 bases, the J end by 0 bases, with 12 bases between. The CDR3 is made up of 16 amino acids. The CDR3: CASSLARTNPSYEQYF. The CDR3 DNA is TGTGCCAGCAGCTTAGCCCGGACAAATCCCTCCTACGAGCAGTACTTC.

V usage is TRBV5-4 and J usage is TRBJ2-1; TRBD2 might be the D (7 bases). The germline V and J ends were trimmed by 4 bases and 5 bases, with 19 bases remaining between them. Germline CDR1 SGHNT, CDR2 YYREEE (reference sequence). This CDR3 comprises 16 residues. The CDR3 sequence is CASSPRWGRGNNEQFF. CDR3 DNA sequence: TGTGCCAGCAGCCCACGTTGGGGGAGGGGGAACAATGAGCAGTTCTTC.

The chain uses TRBV19 and TRBJ2-2; perhaps TRBD2 as D (5 bases). The V and J ends lost 7 bases and 4 bases respectively, with 13 bases between them. The CDR3 sequence is 14 residues long. CDR1 is LNHDA, CDR2 SQIVND, per germline (reference sequence). The DNA for the CDR3 is TGTGCCAGTACACCGGGATTCGGCACCGGGGAGCTGTTTTTT. Protein sequence: CASTPGFGTGELFF. Drawing the rest from reference TRBV19 and TRBJ2-2, the complete variable domain is DGGITQSPKYLFRKEGQNVTLSCEQNLNHDAMYWYRQDPGQGLRLIYYSQIVNDFQKGDIAEGYSVSREKKESFPLTVTSAQKNPTAFYLCASTPGFGTGELFFGEGSRLTVL.

The rearrangement uses TRBV6-2 or TRBV6-3 and TRBJ1-1; 7 nucleotides line up with TRBD1. The J segment lost 4 bases and the V segment lost 5 bases, leaving 7 bases of the junction unmatched. The CDR3 is 14 amino acids. CDR1 is MNHEY and CDR2 is SVGEGT in the germline V gene. CDR3 DNA sequence: TGTGCCAGCAGTACACAGGGGTGGGGCACTGAAGCTTTCTTT. Protein sequence: CASSTQGWGTEAFF.

The gene calls are TRBV21-1 and TRBJ1-2; the tabulated D call, TRBD1, remains unverified against the DNA. TRBV21-1 is given as a pseudogene. CDR3 size: 18 residues. The CDR3 region is CASSKHPTGQGLPCGYTF. CDR3 DNA: TGTGCCAGCAGCAAACACCCCACGGGTCAGGGATTACCTTGTGGCTACACCTTC.

This chain links TRBV18 with TRBJ2-7; D is unclear. The CDR3 covers 12 residues. The germline gives CDR1 KGHSH, CDR2 LQKENI. The V and J ends lost 2 bases and 5 bases respectively, with 7 bases between them. CDR3 DNA: TGTGCCAGCTCACCAACGGAGAACGAGCAGTACTTC. It is translated as CASSPTENEQYF.

The chain has TRBV5-4 and TRBJ2-1; a weak D match, TRBD1 (5 bases). The CDR3 totals 12 residues. V shed 3 bases and J shed 10 bases, with 11 bases lying between them. CDR1 and CDR2 from the germline V gene are SGHNT and YYREEE (reference sequence). CDR3 sequence: CASSSRGSEQFF. The CDR3 DNA is TGTGCCAGCAGCTCTAGGGGTAGCGAGCAGTTCTTC.

The V call is TRBV19, the J call TRBJ1-1, with 8 bases that match TRBD1. V was pared by 4 bases and J by 7 bases, with 8 bases of the junction left unmatched. The CDR3 has 14 amino acids. CDR1 LNHDA and CDR2 SQIVND come from the germline V gene (reference sequence). DNA of the CDR3: TGTGCCAGTAGTAGGCAGGGGGCGCAGAATGAAGCTTTCTTT. It translates to CASSRQGAQNEAFF.

This clone was picked up one time. V and J are TRBV28 and TRBJ2-5; D gene unclear. V was shortened by 2 bases and J by 2 bases, with 6 bases between the two germline ends. This CDR3 spans 13 amino acids. Looked up from germline, CDR1 is MDHEN and CDR2 is SYDVKM. CDR3: CASSLEYQETQYF. Here the CDR3 DNA reads TGTGCCAGCAGTTTAGAGTATCAAGAGACCCAGTACTTC.

J is TRBJ1-1 and V is TRBV6-6; tentatively, D is TRBD1 (5 bases). The V end lost 11 bases, the J end lost 10 bases, and 23 bases lay between the germline ends. CDR1 is MNHNY and CDR2 is SVGAGI in the germline V gene (reference sequence). The length of the CDR3 is 13 residues. The CDR3 coding sequence is TGTGCCGTGAAACAGGAATTTGCCGGTGGAGCTTTCTTT. Its protein product is CAVKQEFAGGAFF.

This chain links TRBV5-5 with TRBJ2-7; a weak D match, TRBD2 (5 bases). There are 14 residues in the CDR3. The V and J ends lost 0 bases and 0 bases respectively, with 7 bases between them. Germline CDR1 and CDR2: SGHKS and YYEKEE (reference sequence). In DNA form, the CDR3 reads TGTGCCAGCAGCTTGGCTCTAGCCTCCTACGAGCAGTACTTC. Its translation: CASSLALASYEQYF. The whole variable domain, filled in from reference TRBV5-5 and TRBJ2-7, reads DAGVTQSPTHLIKTRGQQVTLRCSPISGHKSVSWYQQVLGQGPQFIFQYYEKEERGRGNFPDRFSARQFPNYSSELNVNALLLGDSALYLCASSLALASYEQYFGPGTRLTVT.

The chain is built from TRBV24-1 and TRBJ2-1; 7 bases agree with TRBD1. This CDR3 has 19 residues. V lost 3 bases and J lost 8; bases outside the gene matches: 21. Germline V gives CDR1 KGHDR, CDR2 SFDVKD. CDR3 nucleotide sequence: TGTGCCACCAGTGATGGGACGGGACAGATCAGGCTGTTAGCCCATGAGCAGTTCTTC. It specifies CATSDGTGQIRLLAHEQFF.

The rearrangement joins TRBV10-3 to TRBJ2-3; D might be TRBD1 (6 bases). The CDR3 length is 14 residues. The V gene lost 6 bases and the J gene lost 2 bases, with 12 bases spanning the gap. Germline CDR1 is ENHRY and CDR2 is SYGVKD. The CDR3 sequence: CAIRNRVFTDTQYF. The DNA of the CDR3 is TGTGCCATCAGGAACAGGGTTTTCACAGATACGCAGTATTTT.

The gene calls are TRBV4-3 and TRBJ1-1; D unresolved. The germline V gene has CDR1 LGHNA and CDR2 YSLEER. The V and J ends lost 1 base and 4 bases respectively, with 19 bases between them. This CDR3 is 17 amino acids long. CDR3 DNA sequence: TGCGCCAGCAGCCAAGCCCCTCAAGGAGGGCGGGGCACTGAAGCTTTCTTT. It codes for CASSQAPQGGRGTEAFF.

The chain carries TRBV5-1 and TRBJ2-1, with a weak D call TRBD2 (6 bases). CDR1 and CDR2 from the germline V gene are SGHRS and YFSETQ. The ends were cut back, 6 bases at V and 7 bases at J, with 20 bases in the middle. There are 15 residues in the CDR3. CDR3 nucleotides: TGCGCCAGCAACGCATACGGGAGTATGGGGAATGAGCAGTTCTTC. Translated: CASNAYGSMGNEQFF.

This clone was seen a few times. The J gene is TRBJ2-7, the V gene TRBV6-5; TRBD1 is a possible D gene (6 bases). CDR1 MNHEY and CDR2 SVGAGI come from the germline V gene. V lost 11 bases and J 5 bases, leaving 22 bases between the germline ends. This CDR3 has 14 residues. CDR3 DNA sequence: TGTGCCGCATCGACCCTCAGGGGTACACACGAGCAGTACTTC. Protein: CAASTLRGTHEQYF.

The rearrangement links TRBV3-1 (or the pseudogene TRBV3-2) to TRBJ1-1; 9 bases fit TRBD1. V lost 4 bases and J lost 7; bases outside the gene matches: 7. This CDR3 is built from 14 residues. Germline CDR1 reads LGHDT; CDR2 reads YNNKEL (reference sequence). The CDR3 loop reads CASSPWTGESEAFF. The CDR3 bases are TGTGCCAGCAGCCCGTGGACAGGGGAGAGTGAAGCTTTCTTT.

This clone was picked up a small number of times. The chain combines TRBV20-1 with TRBJ1-5; perhaps TRBD1 as D (5 bases). Deletions cut 3 bases from V and 3 bases from J, with 9 bases between. The CDR3 spans 13 residues. Germline loops: CDR1 DFQATT, CDR2 SNEGSKA (reference sequence). This CDR3 is CSASQGANQPQHF. The CDR3 bases are TGCAGTGCTAGTCAAGGGGCCAATCAGCCCCAGCATTTT.

The chain carries TRBV18 and TRBJ2-7; D might be TRBD2 (7 bases). The CDR3 runs 15 residues. Germline CDR1 and CDR2: KGHSH and LQKENI. The germline V and J ends were trimmed by 0 bases and 1 base, with 10 bases remaining between them. Written as DNA, the CDR3 is TGTGCCAGCTCACCACCGGGGGGGCTATCCTACGAGCAGTACTTC. Translation: CASSPPGGLSYEQYF.

V gene TRBV19 combines with J gene TRBJ2-1, with D possibly TRBD1 on 6 matching bases. Germline lookup yields CDR1 LNHDA and CDR2 SQIVND (reference sequence). This CDR3 contains 16 residues. Trimming removed 7 bases from V and 4 bases from J, with 20 bases in between. CDR3 loop: CASMARWQGLYNEQFF. The CDR3 DNA is TGTGCCAGTATGGCCCGGTGGCAGGGGCTTTACAATGAGCAGTTCTTC.

The chain couples TRBV28 to TRBJ2-1; 8 positions agree with TRBD1. With 3 bases clipped from V and 1 base from J, the junction kept 14 bases outside the gene matches. Germline loops: CDR1 MDHEN, CDR2 SYDVKM. This CDR3 comprises 19 residues. This CDR3 is CASSFTRLTGGGSYNEQFF. In nucleotides, the CDR3 is TGTGCCAGCAGTTTTACAAGACTCACAGGGGGAGGATCCTACAATGAGCAGTTCTTC. The whole variable domain, filled in from reference TRBV28 and TRBJ2-1, reads DVKVTQSSRYLVKRTGEKVFLECVQDMDHENMFWYRQDPGLGLRLIYFSYDVKMKEKGDIPEGYSVSREKKERFSLILESASTNQTSMYLCASSFTRLTGGGSYNEQFFGPGTRLTVL.

The table lists this clone with a count of one. The chain employs TRBV6-2 or TRBV6-3 and TRBJ2-6; 7 nucleotides match TRBD1. Germline CDR1 and CDR2: MNHEY and SVGEGT. V gave up 5 bases and J gave up 0 bases; unmatched junction bases: 4. This CDR3 comprises 16 residues. The CDR3 DNA reads as TGTGCCAGCAGTCCCGACAGGGTCTCTGGGGCCAACGTCCTGACTTTC. Protein sequence: CASSPDRVSGANVLTF.

This chain connects TRBV4-3 to TRBJ1-6; D is unresolved. Germline V CDR1 and CDR2: LGHNA, YSLEER. This CDR3 spans 15 amino acids. V lost 0 bases and J lost 4, with 7 bases in between. Here the CDR3 reads CASSQESHYNSPLHF. In nucleotides, the CDR3 is TGCGCCAGCAGCCAAGAGTCCCATTATAATTCACCCCTCCACTTT.

V gene TRBV5-4 combines with J gene TRBJ2-3, with D maybe TRBD1 (6 bases). Per the germline V gene, CDR1 is SGHNT and CDR2 is YYREEE (reference sequence). V was pared by 6 bases and J by 6 bases, with 20 bases between. The CDR3 length is 15 residues. CDR3: CASNSRAGDSDTQYF. The CDR3 coding sequence is TGTGCCAGCAACTCGCGGGCAGGGGATAGCGATACGCAGTATTTT.